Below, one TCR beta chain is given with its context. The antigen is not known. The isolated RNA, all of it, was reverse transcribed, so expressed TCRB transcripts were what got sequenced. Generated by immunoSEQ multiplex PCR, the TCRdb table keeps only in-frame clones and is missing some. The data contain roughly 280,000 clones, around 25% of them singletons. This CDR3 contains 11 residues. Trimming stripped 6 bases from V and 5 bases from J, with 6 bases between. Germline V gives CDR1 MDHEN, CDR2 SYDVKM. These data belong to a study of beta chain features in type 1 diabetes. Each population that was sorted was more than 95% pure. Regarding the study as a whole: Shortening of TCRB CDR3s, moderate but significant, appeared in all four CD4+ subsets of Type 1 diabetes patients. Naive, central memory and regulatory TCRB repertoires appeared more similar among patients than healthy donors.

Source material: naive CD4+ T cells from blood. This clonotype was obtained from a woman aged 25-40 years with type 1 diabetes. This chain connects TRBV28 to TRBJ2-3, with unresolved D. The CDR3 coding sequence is TGTGCCAGCAGCCCCAGAGATACGCAGTATTTT. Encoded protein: CASSPRDTQYF.